The 27 T cell receptor beta chains below were found in one sample sequenced in a study of blood T cell repertoires in COVID-19. Clones were read by immunoSEQ multiplex PCR, and TCRdb kept only the in-frame ones, dropping some. The sample shows approximately 290,000 clones, about 89% of them seen only once. Sample: peripheral blood. These receptors all stem from a man aged 25-45 years with acute or convalescent COVID-19.

The chain has TRBV7-9 and TRBJ1-1, with D tentatively TRBD1 (5 bases). Trimming removed 1 base at V and 4 bases at J, with 10 bases between. The germline gives CDR1 SEHNR, CDR2 FQNEAQ (reference sequence). The CDR3 covers 14 residues. The CDR3 sequence: CASSLVRVTTEAFF. CDR3 coding DNA: TGTGCCAGCAGCTTAGTCAGGGTAACCACTGAAGCTTTCTTT.

The V and J genes are TRBV5-1 and TRBJ1-1; no clear D. Germline values: CDR1 SGHRS, CDR2 YFSETQ. CDR3 length equals 14 residues. The V and J ends lost 1 base and 5 bases respectively, with 12 bases between them. DNA for the CDR3: TGCGCCAGCAGCTTGTCTCCCCTGTATACTGAAGCTTTCTTT. This encodes CASSLSPLYTEAFF.

V and J are TRBV29-1 and TRBJ1-2; D possibly corresponds to TRBD1 (5 bases). The germline gives CDR1 SQVTM, CDR2 ANQGSEA. The length of the CDR3 is 14 residues. V lost 5 bases, J lost 2 bases, and 15 bases lay in between. CDR3 residues: CSVKTGPKNYGYTF. In nucleotides, the CDR3 is TGCAGCGTTAAAACAGGTCCAAAAAACTATGGCTACACCTTC.

The V gene is TRBV3-1 (or the pseudogene TRBV3-2), the J gene TRBJ2-5, with D tentatively TRBD2 (5 bases). Looked up from germline, CDR1 is LGHDT and CDR2 is YNNKEL (reference sequence). Trimming took 1 base from V and 7 from J, leaving 13 bases between them. The CDR3 extends over 14 amino acids. CDR3 in DNA: TGTGCCAGCAGCCAAGCCCTAGCCGAGGGGACCCAGTACTTC. Its protein product is CASSQALAEGTQYF.

The gene calls are TRBV12-3 or TRBV12-4 and TRBJ1-6, with D unclear. This CDR3 is 13 amino acids long. V gave up 2 bases and J gave up 8 bases, with 7 bases separating them. The CDR3 loop is CASSLLGDSPLHF. The CDR3 nucleotides are TGTGCCAGCAGTTTATTGGGAGATTCACCCCTCCACTTT.

Concerning this clone itself: This sample also contains other DNA sequences that code for the same CDR3. The chain links TRBV2 to TRBJ1-1; D is uncertain. This CDR3 is 14 amino acids long. V was trimmed by 6 bases and J by 1 base, leaving 12 bases between them. CDR1 is SNHLY, CDR2 FYNNEI, per germline. CDR3 sequence (DNA): TGTGCCAGCAGGCCCCGAGGTACGAACACTGAAGCTTTCTTT. It yields the protein CASRPRGTNTEAFF.

V and J are TRBV14 and TRBJ2-5; 7 nucleotides match TRBD2. The length of the CDR3 is 13 residues. V was pared by 0 bases and J by 9 bases, with 4 bases of the junction left unmatched. Germline CDR1 is SGHDN and CDR2 is FVKESK. The CDR3 spells CASSQDLRGAQYF. The CDR3 DNA reads as TGTGCCAGCAGCCAAGATCTCCGGGGGGCCCAGTACTTC. Full variable domain (missing parts from reference TRBV14 and TRBJ2-5): EAGVTQFPSHSVIEKGQTVTLRCDPISGHDNLYWYRRVMGKEIKFLLHFVKESKQDESGMPNNRFLAERTGGTYSTLKVQPAELEDSGVYFCASSQDLRGAQYFGPGTRLLVL.

The chain carries TRBV28 and TRBJ2-1; 7 bases match TRBD2. The CDR3 consists of 15 residues. J gave up 5 bases and V 6 bases, and 10 bases lay outside the gene matches. Germline values: CDR1 MDHEN, CDR2 SYDVKM. CDR3 sequence reads: CASSWAGEGNNEQFF. The CDR3 region has the DNA TGTGCCAGCAGCTGGGCGGGAGAAGGGAACAATGAGCAGTTCTTC.

The genes are TRBV15 and TRBJ1-1; 8 positions match TRBD1. CDR3 size: 15 residues. V shed 0 bases, J shed 11 bases, and the junction held 11 bases outside the gene matches. CDR1 is LNHNV, CDR2 YYDKDF, per germline (reference sequence). The CDR3 reads CATSRDPTAGGFAFF. CDR3 DNA: TGTGCCACCAGCAGAGATCCTACCGCAGGGGGCTTTGCTTTCTTT.

This rearrangement joins TRBV29-1 to TRBJ1-3; D is unresolved. Germline V gene lookup returns CDR1 SQVTM and CDR2 ANQGSEA. The V gene lost 6 bases and the J gene lost 4 bases, with 22 bases spanning the gap. CDR3 length: 16 residues. CDR3 region: CSVLSPGGQQGNTIYF. CDR3 coding DNA: TGCAGCGTCCTGAGCCCTGGTGGGCAGCAAGGAAACACCATATATTTT.

The chain has TRBV28 and TRBJ1-1, with D unclear. This CDR3 contains 14 residues. Germline CDR1 reads MDHEN; CDR2 reads SYDVKM. V dropped 5 bases and J dropped 8 bases, with 18 bases sitting between them. As DNA, the CDR3 is TGTGCCAGCAGTCCAATAGGCCGAGGGAGGGAAGCTTTCTTT. It yields the protein CASSPIGRGREAFF.

Here the CDR3 DNA reads TGCGCCAGCAGTCCCGGGACCTATAATTCACCCCTCCACTTT. Translating gives CASSPGTYNSPLHF. The chain combines TRBV10-1 with TRBJ1-6; no firm D call. V gave up 5 bases and J gave up 2 bases, with 7 bases separating them. The length of the CDR3 is 14 residues. CDR1 is WNHNN and CDR2 is SYGVQD in the germline V gene (reference sequence).

V usage is TRBV7-3 and J usage is TRBJ2-2; TRBD2 matches at 16 bases. This CDR3 spans 19 amino acids. Germline CDR1 SGHTA, CDR2 FQGTGA. The trim removed 5 bases at V and 4 bases at J, leaving 10 bases unmatched. CDR3 protein: CASSAHAGTSGRGTGELFF. The DNA of the CDR3 is TGTGCCAGCAGCGCTCACGCCGGGACTAGCGGGAGGGGCACCGGGGAGCTGTTTTTT.

V usage is TRBV4-1 and J usage is TRBJ2-7; tentative D call: TRBD2 (7 bases). The germline V and J ends were trimmed by 0 bases and 4 bases, with 16 bases remaining between them. This CDR3 region has 16 residues. In germline, CDR1 is MGHRA, CDR2 YSYEKL. This CDR3 reads CASSQDPGGQSYEQYF. The CDR3 coding sequence is TGCGCCAGCAGCCAAGACCCGGGGGGCCAATCATACGAGCAGTACTTC.

This clone was recorded once. J is TRBJ1-1 and V is TRBV10-3, with a possible D match to TRBD1 (6 bases). Trimming shortened V by 10 bases and J by 1 base, and 19 bases separated the two germline ends. CDR1 is ENHRY and CDR2 is SYGVKD in the germline V gene. The CDR3 is 15 amino acids. CDR3: CATGQGGGRNTEAFF. The CDR3 nucleotides are TGTGCCACCGGACAAGGGGGGGGCAGGAACACTGAAGCTTTCTTT.

The chain uses TRBV19 and TRBJ1-6, with 11 nucleotides matching TRBD1. The V and J ends lost 5 bases and 6 bases, in that order; junction bases with no gene match: 6. The germline V gene has CDR1 LNHDA and CDR2 SQIVND (reference sequence). The CDR3 sequence is 16 residues long. The CDR3, as DNA: TGTGCCAGTAGTCCGGGGACAGGGGGTTCTAATTCACCCCTCCACTTT. Its translation: CASSPGTGGSNSPLHF.

The V gene is TRBV28, the J gene TRBJ1-5; D is possibly TRBD1 (6 bases). V dropped 5 bases and J dropped 4 bases, with 18 bases sitting between them. The CDR3 totals 16 residues. CDR1 is MDHEN, CDR2 SYDVKM, per germline. The CDR3, as DNA: TGTGCCAGCAGTCCGAGGGGACTACAGGGTAATCAGCCCCAGCATTTT. Protein: CASSPRGLQGNQPQHF. The full variable domain, rest sourced from reference TRBV28 and TRBJ1-5, is DVKVTQSSRYLVKRTGEKVFLECVQDMDHENMFWYRQDPGLGLRLIYFSYDVKMKEKGDIPEGYSVSREKKERFSLILESASTNQTSMYLCASSPRGLQGNQPQHFGDGTRLSIL.

This clone was recorded only once. The chain uses TRBV19 and TRBJ2-2; TRBD1 is a possible D gene (6 bases). Germline V lookup: CDR1 LNHDA, CDR2 SQIVND (reference sequence). The length of the CDR3 is 14 residues. Between the trimmed V and J ends, which lost 4 bases and 6 bases, there was a span of 12 bases. For the CDR3, the DNA is TGTGCCAGTAGTACCCTACAGGGTTCCGGGGAGCTGTTTTTT. It translates to CASSTLQGSGELFF.

The chain is built from TRBV15 and TRBJ1-5; no clear D gene. CDR3 length: 16 amino acids. Germline CDR1 and CDR2: LNHNV and YYDKDF (reference sequence). Trimming took 1 base from V and 4 from J, leaving 14 bases between them. The CDR3 reads CATSRGYETPNQPQHF. CDR3 nucleotides: TGTGCCACCAGCAGAGGATACGAGACACCTAATCAGCCCCAGCATTTT.

V is TRBV27 and J is TRBJ1-3, with 7 bases lining up with TRBD1. V gave up 6 bases and J gave up 0 bases; unmatched junction bases: 8. The V gene's germline CDR1 is MNHEY and CDR2 SMNVEV (reference sequence). The CDR3 has 16 amino acids. The DNA of the CDR3 is TGTGCCAGCAGGAAACAGGGGTCCCTCTCTGGAAACACCATATATTTT. Its translation is CASRKQGSLSGNTIYF.

The chain employs TRBV6-5 and TRBJ1-1, with 7 nucleotides matching TRBD1. In germline, CDR1 is MNHEY, CDR2 SVGAGI. Trimming at V came to 6 bases and at J to 8 bases, leaving 3 bases not matched to a gene. This CDR3 region has 11 residues. CDR3 coding DNA: TGTGCCAGCAGCACGACAGGGGAAGCTTTCTTT. Translated, it gives CASSTTGEAFF.

This chain links TRBV6-2 or TRBV6-3 with TRBJ2-1; 7 bases are shared with TRBD2. This CDR3 has 16 amino acids. V dropped 2 bases and J dropped 3; count of bases not matched to a gene: 7. Germline CDR1 MNHEY, CDR2 SVGEGT. The CDR3 region has the DNA TGTGCCAGCAGTTACAGTGCGGGAGCCGTCTACAATGAGCAGTTCTTC. This translates into CASSYSAGAVYNEQFF.

The CDR3 DNA follows: TGTGCCAGCAGCTTGGGGCGGAACTATGGCTACACCTTC. Its translation: CASSLGRNYGYTF. V is TRBV11-2 and J is TRBJ1-2; TRBD1 might be the D (5 bases). Germline V gene data show CDR1 as SGHAT and CDR2 as FQNNGV. V lost 3 bases, J lost 2 bases, and 7 bases lay in between. The CDR3 spans 13 residues.

The rearrangement links TRBV20-1 to TRBJ2-1, with 10 nucleotides matching TRBD2. Germline lookup yields CDR1 DFQATT and CDR2 SNEGSKA (reference sequence). There are 19 residues in the CDR3. Trimming removed 3 bases from V and 0 bases from J; junction bases left unmatched: 14. CDR3 loop: CSASFQGRSSGGSYNEQFF. CDR3 nucleotides: TGCAGTGCTAGTTTCCAAGGACGGTCTAGCGGGGGCTCCTACAATGAGCAGTTCTTC.

The V and J genes are TRBV11-2 and TRBJ2-5, with D possibly TRBD1 on 5 matching bases. This CDR3 is built from 14 residues. CDR1 and CDR2 (germline): SGHAT, FQNNGV. Trimming took off 5 bases at V and 2 bases at J, with 12 bases between the two ends. The CDR3 coding sequence is TGTGCCAGCAGCGCCGACAGCTGGCAAGAGACCCAGTACTTC. Its protein is CASSADSWQETQYF.

The J gene is TRBJ2-1, the V gene TRBV6-6; 9 bases fit TRBD2. The germline CDR1 and CDR2 sequences are MNHNY and SVGAGI (reference sequence). This CDR3 region has 16 residues. Trimming at V came to 5 bases and at J to 0 bases, leaving 5 bases not matched to a gene. CDR3 coding DNA: TGTGCCAGCAGTCCCACTAGCGGGTACTCCTACAATGAGCAGTTCTTC. Its translation: CASSPTSGYSYNEQFF.

This chain uses TRBV11-3 with TRBJ2-1; TRBD2 is a possible D gene (6 bases). The CDR3 runs to 14 residues. The germline V and J ends were trimmed by 3 bases and 2 bases, with 8 bases remaining between them. Germline loops: CDR1 SGHNT, CDR2 YENEEA. The CDR3 sequence: CASSFGGTYNEQFF. The CDR3 DNA follows: TGTGCCAGCAGCTTCGGGGGAACCTACAATGAGCAGTTCTTC.